A single sample gave rise to the 13 T cell receptor beta chains below, sequenced in a study of blood T cell repertoires in COVID-19. Sequencing used immunoSEQ multiplex PCR; TCRdb keeps in-frame clones, though not all of them. The sample lists fewer than 350,000 clones, 75% to 90% occurring once. The sequenced sample consisted of PBMCs or T cells enriched from blood (not recorded which). The receptors were sampled from a woman in her 30s who had been exposed to COVID-19.

This clone was found once. This sequence joins TRBV6-4 and TRBJ2-7; maybe TRBD1 (6 bases). The CDR3 loop spans 14 amino acids. The V end lost 6 bases, the J end lost 2 bases, and 14 bases lay between the germline ends. CDR1 MRHNA and CDR2 SNTAGT come from the germline V gene. This chain's CDR3 is CASRTDSPPYEQYF. In DNA form, the CDR3 reads TGTGCCAGCAGAACGGACAGTCCTCCCTACGAGCAGTACTTC.

This clone was picked up one time. This rearrangement joins TRBV10-1 to TRBJ2-1; no firm D call. V was pared by 3 bases and J by 8 bases, with 14 bases between. The CDR3 length is 14 residues. Germline CDR1 WNHNN, CDR2 SYGVQD (reference sequence). The CDR3 sequence: CASSDVGRLDEQFF. CDR3 nucleotides: TGCGCCAGCAGTGACGTTGGCAGGCTCGATGAGCAGTTCTTC.

The rearrangement joins TRBV7-9 to TRBJ2-7, with 7 bases identical to TRBD2. Losses at the gene ends were 3 bases for V and 3 bases for J; bases not matched to a gene: 11. Germline V gene sequence: CDR1 SEHNR, CDR2 FQNEAQ (reference sequence). The CDR3 contains 16 residues. This CDR3 reads CASSFILGGKDYEQYF. The CDR3 DNA follows: TGTGCCAGCAGCTTTATTCTCGGGGGGAAAGACTACGAGCAGTACTTC.

This chain connects TRBV19 to TRBJ1-1, with 9 bases lining up with TRBD1. The V segment lost 8 bases and the J segment 9 bases; nucleotides outside the gene matches: 4. This CDR3 is built from 11 residues. Germline CDR1 and CDR2: LNHDA and SQIVND (reference sequence). CDR3 bases: TGTGCCAGTGGGACAGGGACAAAAGCTTTCTTT. Translated: CASGTGTKAFF.

This rearrangement joins TRBV12-3 or TRBV12-4 to TRBJ2-5, with 8 nucleotides matching TRBD2. With V trimmed by 8 bases and J by 5 bases, 4 bases remained unmatched. This CDR3 has 12 amino acids. CDR3 in DNA: TGTGCCAGCGCCCCGGGAGGGGAGACCCAGTACTTC. This sequence encodes CASAPGGETQYF.

The gene calls are TRBV28 and TRBJ2-3; 14 bases align to TRBD2. CDR3 length: 15 amino acids. The V segment lost 8 bases and the J segment 3 bases; nucleotides outside the gene matches: 4. CDR1 is MDHEN, CDR2 SYDVKM, per germline. In DNA form, the CDR3 reads TGTGCCAGCGCCCGACTAGCGGGGGGGACAGATACGCAGTATTTT. It is translated as CASARLAGGTDTQYF.

This clone has a handful of counts. The chain carries TRBV27 and TRBJ2-1; the match to TRBD1 covers 7 bases. V shed 3 bases and J 7 bases; nucleotides not matched to a gene: 9. The germline CDR1 and CDR2 sequences are MNHEY and SMNVEV (reference sequence). The CDR3 has 15 amino acids. The CDR3 nucleotides are TGTGCCAGCAGTTTCATCCAGACAGGGTTGAATGAGCAGTTCTTC. It translates to CASSFIQTGLNEQFF.

The V and J genes are TRBV5-5 and TRBJ2-5; TRBD2 matches 8 bases. The CDR3 is made up of 13 amino acids. J lost 4 bases, V lost 3 bases, and 2 bases had no gene match. CDR1 and CDR2 from the germline V gene are SGHKS and YYEKEE (reference sequence). The CDR3 here is CASSWTSSETQYF. For the CDR3, the DNA is TGTGCCAGCAGCTGGACTAGCTCAGAGACCCAGTACTTC.

The genes are TRBV28 and TRBJ2-7, with D possibly TRBD2 on 6 matching bases. Germline assignment: CDR1 MDHEN and CDR2 SYDVKM. The V end lost 3 bases, the J end lost 2 bases, and 11 bases lay between the germline ends. The CDR3 contains 14 residues. CDR3 coding DNA: TGTGCCAGCAGTTTCTTTGGGGGGACCTACGAGCAGTACTTC. It codes for CASSFFGGTYEQYF.

The chain employs TRBV12-5 and TRBJ1-1; 8 bases are a match to TRBD1. V lost 1 base and J lost 4; bases outside the gene matches: 5. The germline gives CDR1 LGHNT, CDR2 FRNRAP. This CDR3 contains 15 residues. The CDR3 sequence: CASGLGTGNGTEAFF. CDR3 in DNA: TGTGCTAGTGGTTTGGGGACAGGGAACGGCACTGAAGCTTTCTTT.

V is TRBV19 and J is TRBJ2-1; D may be TRBD1 (5 bases). V shed 7 bases and J shed 13 bases, with 17 bases lying between them. The CDR3 covers 12 residues. Per germline, CDR1 LNHDA and CDR2 SQIVND (reference sequence). The CDR3 coding sequence is TGTGCCAGTACCGCTCTGGGGCTTCCACAGTTCTTC. It codes for CASTALGLPQFF.

This rearrangement joins TRBV11-2 to TRBJ1-1; 8 bases are a match to TRBD1. This CDR3 is built from 13 residues. With V trimmed by 3 bases and J by 9 bases, 6 bases remained unmatched. CDR1 SGHAT and CDR2 FQNNGV come from the germline V gene. Here the CDR3 reads CASSLLGTGKAFF. CDR3 nucleotides: TGTGCCAGCAGCTTGTTAGGGACAGGAAAAGCTTTCTTT.

The chain employs TRBV11-2 and TRBJ2-1; no clear D. The CDR3 extends over 13 amino acids. Germline V gene sequence: CDR1 SGHAT, CDR2 FQNNGV. The ends were cut back, 2 bases at V and 5 bases at J, with 7 bases in the middle. CDR3 nucleotides: TGTGCCAGCAGCTTATACAGTCACAATGAGCAGTTCTTC. It codes for CASSLYSHNEQFF.